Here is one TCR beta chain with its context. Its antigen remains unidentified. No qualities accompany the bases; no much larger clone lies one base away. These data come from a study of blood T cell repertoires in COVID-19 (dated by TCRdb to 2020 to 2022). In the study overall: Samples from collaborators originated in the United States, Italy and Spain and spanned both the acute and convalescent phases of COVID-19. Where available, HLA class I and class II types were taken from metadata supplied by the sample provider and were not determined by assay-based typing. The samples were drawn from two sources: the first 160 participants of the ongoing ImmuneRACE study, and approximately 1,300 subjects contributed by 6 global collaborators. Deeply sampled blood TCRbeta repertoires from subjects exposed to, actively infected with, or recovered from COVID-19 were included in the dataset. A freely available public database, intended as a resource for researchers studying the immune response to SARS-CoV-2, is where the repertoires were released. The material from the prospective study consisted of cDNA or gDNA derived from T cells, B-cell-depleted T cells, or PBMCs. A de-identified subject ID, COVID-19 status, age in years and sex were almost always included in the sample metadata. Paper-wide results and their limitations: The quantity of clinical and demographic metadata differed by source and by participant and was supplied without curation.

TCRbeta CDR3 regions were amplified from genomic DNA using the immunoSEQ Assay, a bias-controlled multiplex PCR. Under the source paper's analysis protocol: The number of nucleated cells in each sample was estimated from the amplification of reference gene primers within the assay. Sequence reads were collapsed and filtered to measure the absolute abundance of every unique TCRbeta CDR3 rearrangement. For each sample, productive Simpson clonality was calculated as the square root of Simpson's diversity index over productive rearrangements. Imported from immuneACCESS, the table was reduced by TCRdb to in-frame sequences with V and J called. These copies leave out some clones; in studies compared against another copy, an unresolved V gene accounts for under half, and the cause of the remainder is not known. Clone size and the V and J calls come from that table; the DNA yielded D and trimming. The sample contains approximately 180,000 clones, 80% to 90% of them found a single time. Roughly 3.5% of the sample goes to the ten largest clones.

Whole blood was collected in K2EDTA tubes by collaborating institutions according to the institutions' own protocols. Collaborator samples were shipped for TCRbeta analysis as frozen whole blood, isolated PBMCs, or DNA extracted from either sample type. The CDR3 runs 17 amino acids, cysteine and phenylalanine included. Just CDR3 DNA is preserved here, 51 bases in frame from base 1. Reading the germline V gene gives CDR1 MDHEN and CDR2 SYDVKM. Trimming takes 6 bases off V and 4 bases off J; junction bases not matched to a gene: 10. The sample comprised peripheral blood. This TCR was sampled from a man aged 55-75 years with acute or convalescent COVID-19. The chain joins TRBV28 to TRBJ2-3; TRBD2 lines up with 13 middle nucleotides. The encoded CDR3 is CASSPTSGRAFADTQYF. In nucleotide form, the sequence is TGTGCCAGCAGCCCTACTAGCGGGAGGGCTTTCGCAGATACGCAGTATTTT.